Detailed here is one T cell receptor beta chain. The data belong to a study of blood T cell repertoires in COVID-19. Measured with immunoSEQ multiplex PCR; TCRdb has only the in-frame clones, and not every one. The table lists a few hundred thousand clones, 70% to 90% of them singletons. The CDR3 is 12 amino acids. The germline gives CDR1 SQVTM, CDR2 ANQGSEA. The ends were cut back, 5 bases at V and 6 bases at J, with 13 bases in the middle. The chain carries TRBV29-1 and TRBJ1-1; D not resolved. The sample taken for sequencing was PBMCs or T cells enriched from blood (not recorded which). The sequence was collected from a woman aged 25-40 years who had recovered from COVID-19. CDR3 coding DNA: TGCAGCGTTTACGGCGAGGGCGCTGAAGCTTTCTTT. It encodes CSVYGEGAEAFF.